This T cell receptor (beta chain) was retrieved from a study of long-term antiretroviral therapy in people with HIV. Notes on the study in general: Transplant donor controls retained higher diversity, though diversity increased after ART.

The CDR3 consists of 14 residues. Of note for this clone: Its antigen is as yet unknown.

Run at survey level, the immunoSEQ assay was version v3.0. Repertoires were generated with immunoSEQ multiplex PCR, while TCRdb's copy carries only in-frame clones and drops some. In the table there are 25,000 to 35,000 clones, roughly 93% of which are singletons. The specimen was unsorted PBMCs, collected more than 7.3 years after starting antiretroviral therapy. This chain links TRBV21-1 with TRBJ2-2. TRBV21-1 is given as a pseudogene. The sequence was obtained from a man aged 50-59 years with HIV. The CDR3 nucleotides read TGTGCCAGCAGCAAATATTTGGGTCCCGGGGAGCTGTTTTTT. Translated, it gives CASSKYLGPGELFF.